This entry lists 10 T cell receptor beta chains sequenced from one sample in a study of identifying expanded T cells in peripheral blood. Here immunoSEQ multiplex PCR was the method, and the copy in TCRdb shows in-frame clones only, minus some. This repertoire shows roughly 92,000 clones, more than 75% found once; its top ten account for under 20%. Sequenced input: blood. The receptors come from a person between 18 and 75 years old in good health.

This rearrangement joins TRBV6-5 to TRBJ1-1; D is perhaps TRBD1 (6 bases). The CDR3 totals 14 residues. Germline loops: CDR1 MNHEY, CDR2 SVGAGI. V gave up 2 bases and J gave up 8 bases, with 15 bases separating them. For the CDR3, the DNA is TGTGCCAGCAGTTACCGTTGGGTGGGGGCGGAAGCTTTCTTT. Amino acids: CASSYRWVGAEAFF.

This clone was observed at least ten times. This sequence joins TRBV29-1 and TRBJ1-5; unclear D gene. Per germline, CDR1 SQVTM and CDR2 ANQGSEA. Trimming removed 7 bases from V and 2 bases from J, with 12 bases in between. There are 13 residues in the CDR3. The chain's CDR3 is CSAVVDGNQPQHF. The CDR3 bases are TGCAGCGCAGTGGTGGACGGCAATCAGCCCCAGCATTTT.

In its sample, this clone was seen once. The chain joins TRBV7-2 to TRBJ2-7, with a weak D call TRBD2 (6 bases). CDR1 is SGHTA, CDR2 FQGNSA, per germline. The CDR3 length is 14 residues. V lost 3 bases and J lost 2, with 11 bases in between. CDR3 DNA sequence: TGTGCCAGCAGCTTGGCGGGGCCTCCCTACGAGCAGTACTTC. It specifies CASSLAGPPYEQYF.

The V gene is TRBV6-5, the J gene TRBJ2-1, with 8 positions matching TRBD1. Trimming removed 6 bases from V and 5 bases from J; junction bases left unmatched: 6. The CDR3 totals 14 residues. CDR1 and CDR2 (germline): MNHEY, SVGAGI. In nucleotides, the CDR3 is TGTGCCAGCAGCCCGGGACAGGTGAACAATGAGCAGTTCTTC. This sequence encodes CASSPGQVNNEQFF.

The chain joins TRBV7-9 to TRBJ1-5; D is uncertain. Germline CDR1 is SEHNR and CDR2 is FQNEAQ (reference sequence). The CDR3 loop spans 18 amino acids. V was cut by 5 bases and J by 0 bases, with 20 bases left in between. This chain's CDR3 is CASSENRRESDSNQPQHF. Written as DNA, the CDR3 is TGTGCCAGCAGCGAAAACCGTCGGGAGTCCGATAGCAATCAGCCCCAGCATTTT.

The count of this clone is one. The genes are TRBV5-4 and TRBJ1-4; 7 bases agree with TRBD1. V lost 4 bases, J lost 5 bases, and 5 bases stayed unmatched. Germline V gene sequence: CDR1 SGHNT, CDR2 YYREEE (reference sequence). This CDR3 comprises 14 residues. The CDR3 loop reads CASSIPGQNEKLFF. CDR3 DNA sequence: TGTGCCAGCAGCATACCGGGACAGAATGAAAAACTGTTTTTT.

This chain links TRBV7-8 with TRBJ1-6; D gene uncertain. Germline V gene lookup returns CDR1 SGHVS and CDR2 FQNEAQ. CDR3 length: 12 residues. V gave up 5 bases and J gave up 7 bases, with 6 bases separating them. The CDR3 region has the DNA TGTGCCAGCAGCCCGGGGAATTCACCCCTCCACTTT. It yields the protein CASSPGNSPLHF. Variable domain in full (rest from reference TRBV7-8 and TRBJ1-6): GAGVSQSPRYKVAKRGQDVALRCDPISGHVSLFWYQQALGQGPEFLTYFQNEAQLDKSGLPSDRFFAERPEGSVSTLKIQRTQQEDSAVYLCASSPGNSPLHFGNGTRLTVT.

The CDR3 nucleotides are TGTGCCAGCAGCTACGCGGGGGGCAATCAGCCCCAGCATTTT. Its translation is CASSYAGGNQPQHF. This chain joins TRBV7-9 and TRBJ1-5; TRBD1 is a possible D gene (5 bases). CDR1 SEHNR and CDR2 FQNEAQ come from the germline V gene (reference sequence). V shed 4 bases and J shed 2 bases, with 9 bases lying between them. This CDR3 comprises 14 residues.

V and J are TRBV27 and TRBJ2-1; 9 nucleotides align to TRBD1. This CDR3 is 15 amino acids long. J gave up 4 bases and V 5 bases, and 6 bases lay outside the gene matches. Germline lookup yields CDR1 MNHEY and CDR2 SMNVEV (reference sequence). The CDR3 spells CASSPTGGPYNEQFF. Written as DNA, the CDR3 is TGTGCCAGCAGTCCGACAGGGGGTCCATACAATGAGCAGTTCTTC.

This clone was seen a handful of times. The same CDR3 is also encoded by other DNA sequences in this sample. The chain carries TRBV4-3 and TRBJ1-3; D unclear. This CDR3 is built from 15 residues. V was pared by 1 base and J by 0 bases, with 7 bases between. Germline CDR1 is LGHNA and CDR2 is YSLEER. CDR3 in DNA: TGCGCCAGCAGCCAAGGGACCAGCTCTGGAAACACCATATATTTT. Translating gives CASSQGTSSGNTIYF.